The sequence of this T cell receptor beta chain was determined in a study of blood T cells in healthy people across ages. The V gene's germline CDR1 is SGHRS and CDR2 YFSETQ. The V end was cut by 2 bases, the J end by 4 bases, with 18 bases between. The CDR3 runs 17 residues. Primers used in a second PCR of roughly 7 to 12 cycles were a sample-barcoded 5' primer and a J-beta primer mix. Using its own MiXCR run on the 5' RACE reads, TCRdb lists one record per CDR3 protein. The sample yields about 1 million distinct CDR3 sequences, about 25% seen once. The donors, healthy Caucasians from Russia, were aged about 6 to 100. These data also featured in a second study, about T cells of mothers and their children.

The sequencing sample was made of blood. The chain employs TRBV5-1 and TRBJ1-4, with D perhaps matching TRBD1 (5 bases). The sequence was collected from a girl aged 2 to 10 in good health. Written as DNA, the CDR3 is TGCGCCAGCAGCTTAACGGCTAATGGGGCCTATAATGAAAAACTGTTTTTT. Its protein is CASSLTANGAYNEKLFF.